The 32 T cell receptor beta chains reported below all come from one sample, sequenced in a study of blood T cell repertoires in COVID-19 (TCRdb year 2020). The library was generated by the immunoSEQ multiplex PCR assay. Sourced from immuneACCESS, this table was stored by TCRdb with only in-frame sequences that have V and J called. A share of the clones is absent; for the studies checked, an unresolved V gene accounts for under half, and the remainder has no known explanation. In all, the sample holds more than 150,000 clones, and approximately 90% of those were seen once. In total, the top ten clones hold around 12% of the sample. The sequencing input was peripheral blood. The source of these receptors is a woman aged 70 to 79 with COVID-19, enrolled during active disease.

This sequence joins TRBV19 and TRBJ2-3, with 8 nucleotides matching TRBD2. Germline trimming cut 10 bases from V and 3 bases from J; bases unmatched to any gene: 9. The CDR3 length is 14 residues. Germline assignment: CDR1 LNHDA and CDR2 SQIVND (reference sequence). CDR3 in amino acids: CAIGRAGVTDTQYF. In DNA, the CDR3 is TGTGCCATCGGGAGGGCCGGGGTGACAGATACGCAGTATTTT.

The CDR3 nucleotides are TGTGCCAGCAGCACCCCCGGCACACTAGCGGATAACACCGGGGAGCTGTTTTTT. It translates to CASSTPGTLADNTGELFF. The chain links TRBV4-2 to TRBJ2-2; 8 positions match TRBD2. V was clipped by 5 bases and J by 2 bases; unmatched bases: 13. The germline V gene has CDR1 LGHNA and CDR2 YNFKEQ. The CDR3 has 18 residues.

This clone was counted a few times. The chain combines TRBV27 with TRBJ2-1, with TRBD2 identical over 14 bases. CDR1 and CDR2 (germline): MNHEY, SMNVEV (reference sequence). Trimming at V came to 7 bases and at J to 4 bases, leaving 15 bases not matched to a gene. The CDR3 loop spans 19 amino acids. DNA for the CDR3: TGTGCCAGCACACTACTTGCCGGGACTAGCGGGAGTCGGTACAATGAGCAGTTCTTC. This encodes CASTLLAGTSGSRYNEQFF.

The CDR3 protein is CASSRTVLQGNSPLHF. The CDR3 region has the DNA TGTGCCAGCAGCCGGACAGTACTCCAAGGGAATTCACCCCTCCACTTT. The gene calls are TRBV7-6 and TRBJ1-6; possible D gene TRBD1, 6 bases. Deletions cut 5 bases from V and 7 bases from J, with 18 bases between. The CDR3 covers 16 residues. CDR1 is SGHVS and CDR2 is FNYEAQ in the germline V gene.

The rearrangement uses TRBV6-6 and TRBJ2-3; D is perhaps TRBD2 (5 bases). Trimming cost V 2 bases and J 2 bases, with 8 bases left between them. Germline CDR1 is MNHNY and CDR2 is SVGAGI (reference sequence). This CDR3 is 14 amino acids long. The CDR3 DNA reads as TGTGCCAGCAGTTACGCGGGTTTCACAGATACGCAGTATTTT. Translated, it gives CASSYAGFTDTQYF.

The chain joins TRBV7-9 to TRBJ2-3; tentatively, D is TRBD1 (6 bases). CDR3 size: 13 residues. Trimming pared 5 bases from V and 11 bases from J, leaving 17 bases between. Looked up from germline, CDR1 is SEHNR and CDR2 is FQNEAQ (reference sequence). The DNA of the CDR3 is TGTGCCAGCAGCGACAAAACAGGGAAGGGGCAGTATTTT. The encoded protein is CASSDKTGKGQYF.

This chain joins TRBV6-5 and TRBJ2-7; a weak D match, TRBD1 (5 bases). Germline V CDR1 and CDR2: MNHEY, SVGAGI. V lost 6 bases to trimming and J lost 2 bases, with 11 bases between them. This CDR3 spans 13 amino acids. CDR3 in amino acids: CASRPAGTYEQYF. The CDR3 DNA reads as TGTGCCAGCAGACCCGCAGGGACCTACGAGCAGTACTTC.

The chain recombines TRBV7-8 with TRBJ1-4; D is unresolved. CDR1 is SGHVS, CDR2 FQNEAQ, per germline. The CDR3 extends over 14 amino acids. The germline V and J ends were trimmed by 3 bases and 6 bases, with 11 bases remaining between them. The CDR3 DNA reads TGTGCCAGCAGCTTCGCCGGGAGTGATGAAAAACTGTTTTTT. Residues: CASSFAGSDEKLFF.

This clone was recorded a few times. The J gene is TRBJ1-3, the V gene TRBV6-5, with TRBD1 identical over 8 bases. The germline CDR1 and CDR2 sequences are MNHEY and SVGAGI. The CDR3 extends over 15 amino acids. J lost 0 bases, V lost 8 bases, and 6 bases had no gene match. In DNA form, the CDR3 reads TGTGCCAGCCAGACAGGGGAGCTCTCTGGAAACACCATATATTTT. Its translation: CASQTGELSGNTIYF.

This sequence joins TRBV5-4 and TRBJ1-4; TRBD1 matches at 7 bases. This CDR3 spans 13 amino acids. Germline CDR1 reads SGHNT; CDR2 reads YYREEE (reference sequence). Trimming took 3 bases from V and 9 from J; bases not matched to a gene: 5. In DNA, the CDR3 is TGTGCCAGCAGCTCCGGACAGGACAAAAAACTGTTTTTT. Protein: CASSSGQDKKLFF.

This sequence joins TRBV19 and TRBJ2-2; 11 positions agree with TRBD2. The V and J ends lost 7 bases and 3 bases, in that order; junction bases with no gene match: 10. CDR3 size: 17 residues. Per germline, CDR1 LNHDA and CDR2 SQIVND (reference sequence). The CDR3 DNA sequence: TGTGCCAGTACCAGGACCGGGACTAGCGGACACACCGGGGAGCTGTTTTTT. This gives the protein CASTRTGTSGHTGELFF.

The chain carries TRBV3-1 (or the pseudogene TRBV3-2) and TRBJ1-1; D uncertain. V shed 1 base and J shed 12 bases, with 15 bases lying between them. The CDR3 consists of 13 residues. Germline V lookup: CDR1 LGHDT, CDR2 YNNKEL (reference sequence). For the CDR3, the DNA is TGTGCCAGCAGCCAAGGTTTAGGCGACGGGACTTTCTTT. It encodes CASSQGLGDGTFF.

The V call is TRBV6-5, the J call TRBJ2-7; D unresolved. The CDR3 has 14 residues. The V gene's germline CDR1 is MNHEY and CDR2 SVGAGI. Trimming took 8 bases from V and 2 from J, leaving 16 bases between them. The CDR3 DNA reads TGTGCCAGCTCGAACCCCGAGGCCCCCTACGAGCAGTACTTC. It yields the protein CASSNPEAPYEQYF.

This clone has only one observation. This chain links TRBV12-3 or TRBV12-4 with TRBJ1-6; possible D gene TRBD1, 5 bases. Deletions cut 3 bases from V and 10 bases from J, with 10 bases between. CDR3 length: 13 residues. CDR3: CASSFVTGSPLHF. Here the CDR3 DNA reads TGTGCCAGCAGTTTTGTAACAGGCTCACCCCTCCACTTT.

The chain carries TRBV7-9 and TRBJ1-1; maybe TRBD1 (5 bases). From germline, CDR1 is SEHNR and CDR2 FQNEAQ (reference sequence). V gave up 6 bases and J gave up 3 bases, with 11 bases separating them. This CDR3 has 13 residues. The CDR3 here is CASRPGRDTEAFF. In nucleotides, the CDR3 is TGTGCCAGCAGGCCAGGGAGGGACACTGAAGCTTTCTTT.

The chain joins TRBV5-5 to TRBJ2-1, with 13 nucleotides matching TRBD2. Germline CDR1 SGHKS, CDR2 YYEKEE (reference sequence). The length of the CDR3 is 15 residues. J gave up 6 bases and V 5 bases, and 5 bases lay outside the gene matches. The CDR3 DNA reads as TGTGCCAGCAGGGCGGGACTAGCGGGGCTCAATGAGCAGTTCTTC. Amino acids: CASRAGLAGLNEQFF.

This rearrangement joins TRBV19 to TRBJ2-2; a weak D match, TRBD1 (6 bases). The length of the CDR3 is 15 residues. Trimming left V 6 bases short and J 5 bases short, with 16 bases between. Germline-derived CDR1 and CDR2 are LNHDA and SQIVND (reference sequence). The DNA of the CDR3 is TGTGCCAGTAGCGTTACCGGGACAACTACCGGGGAGCTGTTTTTT. Translated, it gives CASSVTGTTTGELFF.

V usage is TRBV20-1 and J usage is TRBJ2-2, with TRBD2 identical over 8 bases. The CDR3 runs to 15 residues. The germline gives CDR1 DFQATT, CDR2 SNEGSKA (reference sequence). The junction had 4 bases not matched to a gene; V was cut back by 3 bases and J by 1 base. The CDR3 region has the DNA TGCAGTGCTAGTGATAGCGGGGTGAACACCGGGGAGCTGTTTTTT. Amino acid sequence: CSASDSGVNTGELFF.

V is TRBV9 and J is TRBJ2-3, with TRBD1 matching 7 bases. Germline lookup yields CDR1 SGDLS and CDR2 YYNGEE. The V gene end was trimmed by 4 bases and the J gene end by 4 bases; junction bases not matched to a gene: 9. This CDR3 contains 15 residues. The CDR3 protein is CASSQTGMLADTQYF. In DNA, the CDR3 is TGTGCCAGCAGCCAGACAGGGATGTTGGCAGATACGCAGTATTTT.

The chain links TRBV5-6 to TRBJ2-7; 7 positions agree with TRBD1. This CDR3 region has 13 residues. Losses at the gene ends were 4 bases for V and 3 bases for J; bases not matched to a gene: 4. Per germline, CDR1 SGHDT and CDR2 YYEEEE. The CDR3 loop reads CASSHDRDYEQYF. CDR3 coding DNA: TGTGCCAGCAGCCATGACAGGGACTACGAGCAGTACTTC.

The chain combines TRBV11-3 with TRBJ2-7; possibly TRBD1 for D (5 bases). The length of the CDR3 is 13 residues. Germline V lookup: CDR1 SGHNT, CDR2 YENEEA. The V end was cut by 1 base, the J end by 9 bases, with 13 bases between. This chain's CDR3 is CASSLASRGGQYF. The DNA for the CDR3 is TGTGCCAGCAGCTTAGCTTCAAGGGGTGGGCAGTACTTC.

The chain links TRBV5-1 to TRBJ2-7; possible D gene TRBD1, 5 bases. Trimming pared 1 base from V and 3 bases from J, leaving 14 bases between. The germline V gene has CDR1 SGHRS and CDR2 YFSETQ. The CDR3 runs 15 residues. The CDR3 region has the DNA TGCGCCAGCAGCTTGTCAGGGAAGGGGAACTACGAGCAGTACTTC. This codes for CASSLSGKGNYEQYF. The full variable domain, its missing parts supplied by reference TRBV5-1 and TRBJ2-7, is KAGVTQTPRYLIKTRGQQVTLSCSPISGHRSVSWYQQTPGQGLQFLFEYFSETQRNKGNFPGRFSGRQFSNSRSEMNVSTLELGDSALYLCASSLSGKGNYEQYFGPGTRLTVT.

The V gene is TRBV30, the J gene TRBJ2-1; unclear D gene. CDR1 and CDR2 from the germline V gene are GTSNPN and SVGIG (reference sequence). Trimming removed 1 base from V and 0 bases from J, with 7 bases in between. The CDR3 length is 14 residues. The CDR3 is CAWSAGASYNEQFF. The CDR3 DNA is TGTGCCTGGAGTGCCGGTGCCTCCTACAATGAGCAGTTCTTC.

The rearrangement joins TRBV24-1 to TRBJ2-2; 9 positions match TRBD1. V lost 0 bases, J lost 4 bases, and 5 bases stayed unmatched. CDR1 KGHDR and CDR2 SFDVKD come from the germline V gene. The CDR3 is 17 residues long. In DNA form, the CDR3 reads TGTGCCACCAGTGATTTGAACAGGGGGCAAGGCACCGGGGAGCTGTTTTTT. Translated, it gives CATSDLNRGQGTGELFF.

The chain recombines TRBV7-2 with TRBJ2-1; tentative D call: TRBD2 (7 bases). Germline CDR1 reads SGHTA; CDR2 reads FQGNSA. The CDR3 has 13 amino acids. V lost 5 bases to trimming and J lost 15 bases, with 20 bases between them. The CDR3 reads CASSEQLGGAWFF. The CDR3 coding sequence is TGTGCCAGCAGCGAACAACTAGGGGGGGCTTGGTTCTTC.

The rearrangement joins TRBV11-2 to TRBJ1-2, with 8 bases fitting TRBD1. The V and J ends lost 2 bases and 0 bases, in that order; junction bases with no gene match: 8. Per germline, CDR1 SGHAT and CDR2 FQNNGV. The CDR3 is made up of 17 amino acids. This CDR3 is CASSLSPHRGANYGYTF. The CDR3 bases are TGTGCCAGCAGCTTATCCCCCCACAGGGGGGCTAACTATGGCTACACCTTC.

This chain joins TRBV10-3 and TRBJ1-6; no clear D. The CDR3 spans 12 residues. Trimming removed 2 bases from V and 9 bases from J, with 5 bases in between. Germline values: CDR1 ENHRY, CDR2 SYGVKD. CDR3 bases: TGTGCCATCAGTGAGGAGGGTTCACCCCTCCACTTT. Its translation is CAISEEGSPLHF.

This chain uses TRBV5-8 with TRBJ2-5, with 11 positions matching TRBD1. V was pared by 3 bases and J by 4 bases, with 5 bases of the junction left unmatched. CDR1 and CDR2 (germline): SGHTS, YDEGEE. The length of the CDR3 is 15 residues. CDR3 residues: CASSSGTGGAETQYF. CDR3 nucleotides: TGTGCCAGCAGCTCCGGGACAGGGGGAGCAGAGACCCAGTACTTC.

V gene TRBV2 combines with J gene TRBJ1-2; no firm D call. The V and J ends lost 5 bases and 8 bases respectively, with 12 bases between them. This CDR3 has 12 residues. Germline values: CDR1 SNHLY, CDR2 FYNNEI. The CDR3 DNA sequence: TGTGCCAGCAGTAGACTGACCGAGGGCTACACCTTC. The encoded protein is CASSRLTEGYTF.

This sequence joins TRBV19 and TRBJ2-5; no clear D gene. Germline CDR1 reads LNHDA; CDR2 reads SQIVND (reference sequence). The CDR3 extends over 13 amino acids. Trimming left V 5 bases short and J 5 bases short, with 12 bases between. DNA for the CDR3: TGTGCCAGTAGTCGAGACATTAGGGAGACCCAGTACTTC. Amino acid sequence: CASSRDIRETQYF. Full variable domain (remainder filled in from reference TRBV19 and TRBJ2-5): DGGITQSPKYLFRKEGQNVTLSCEQNLNHDAMYWYRQDPGQGLRLIYYSQIVNDFQKGDIAEGYSVSREKKESFPLTVTSAQKNPTAFYLCASSRDIRETQYFGPGTRLLVL.

CDR3 nucleotides: TGTGCCAGCACCACACGGGTCCGGGGTGCGTCGGAAGCTTTCTTT. This translates into CASTTRVRGASEAFF. The rearrangement joins TRBV28 to TRBJ1-1; the D is unclear. Germline-derived CDR1 and CDR2 are MDHEN and SYDVKM. The CDR3 length is 15 residues. V shed 7 bases and J shed 8 bases, with 23 bases lying between them.

The chain has TRBV30 and TRBJ2-3, with TRBD2 identical over 8 bases. With V trimmed by 4 bases and J by 1 base, 1 base remained unmatched. This CDR3 region has 13 residues. The V gene's germline CDR1 is GTSNPN and CDR2 SVGIG (reference sequence). CDR3 sequence (DNA): TGTGCCTGGAAGACTAGCGGCACAGATACGCAGTATTTT. This encodes CAWKTSGTDTQYF.